The 31 T cell receptor beta chains given below trace back to one sample, sequenced in a study of T cells in Graves' hyperthyroidism and ophthalmopathy. The investigators amplified TCR beta CDR3 regions from RNA transcripts. HTBI primers were employed in a first-round RT-PCR of the TCR CDR3. In TCRdb, the multiplex PCR reads were re-called with MiXCR into one record per CDR3 protein. The sample yields a few hundred thousand distinct CDR3 sequences, approximately 15% seen once. Sequencing used blood. These TCRs come from a woman aged 18-30 years with Graves' hyperthyroidism.

This clonotype was observed many times. The chain employs TRBV5-6 and TRBJ2-3; D perhaps matches TRBD2 (6 bases). V was shortened by 0 bases and J by 2 bases, with 13 bases between the two germline ends. Per the germline V gene, CDR1 is SGHDT and CDR2 is YYEEEE. CDR3 length equals 16 residues. The CDR3 bases are TGTGCCAGCAGCTTGGTTTCCCGGGAGCTCACAGATACGCAGTATTTT. Its translation: CASSLVSRELTDTQYF. Variable domain in full (rest from reference TRBV5-6 and TRBJ2-3): DAGVTQSPTHLIKTRGQQVTLRCSPKSGHDTVSWYQQALGQGPQFIFQYYEEEERQRGNFPDRFSGHQFPNYSSELNVNALLLGDSALYLCASSLVSRELTDTQYFGPGTRLTVL.

There are a few counts of this clonotype. The chain joins TRBV5-6 to TRBJ1-6; D gene uncertain. CDR1 and CDR2 from the germline V gene are SGHDT and YYEEEE. The V and J ends lost 0 bases and 19 bases respectively, with 11 bases between them. The CDR3 length is 11 residues. CDR3 in DNA: TGTGCCAGCAGCTTGGGGGTCGTCTCTCACTTT. This gives the protein CASSLGVVSHF.

The table lists this clonotype with many counts. The chain joins TRBV5-1 to TRBJ2-1; 11 positions match TRBD2. With 0 bases clipped from V and 6 bases from J, the junction kept 5 bases outside the gene matches. The germline V gene has CDR1 SGHRS and CDR2 YFSETQ. This CDR3 comprises 16 residues. CDR3 bases: TGCGCCAGCAGCTTGGAGGGACTAGCGGTAGTCAATGAGCAGTTCTTC. Translation: CASSLEGLAVVNEQFF.

The sample holds many counts of this clonotype. The chain combines TRBV28 with TRBJ2-1; 14 nucleotides match TRBD2. The germline CDR1 and CDR2 sequences are MDHEN and SYDVKM. Trimming cost V 0 bases and J 1 base; bases outside gene matches: 5. This CDR3 region has 19 residues. The CDR3 region is CASSLWGGLAGESYNEQFF. In DNA form, the CDR3 reads TGTGCCAGCAGTTTATGGGGGGGACTAGCGGGAGAGTCCTACAATGAGCAGTTCTTC.

The sample holds a few counts of this clonotype. The chain employs TRBV30 and TRBJ1-5, with D uncertain. The germline V gene has CDR1 GTSNPN and CDR2 SVGIG (reference sequence). The CDR3 is 13 amino acids. V dropped 5 bases and J dropped 0 bases, with 8 bases sitting between them. Written as DNA, the CDR3 is TGTGCCTGGGGTGAGTCTAGCAATCAGCCCCAGCATTTT. It encodes CAWGESSNQPQHF.

The chain links TRBV4-2 to TRBJ2-1, with no clear D. V was clipped by 1 base and J by 0 bases, with 7 bases between them. CDR3 length equals 15 residues. Germline V gene sequence: CDR1 LGHNA, CDR2 YNFKEQ. The CDR3 spells CASSQGRGSYNEQFF. For the CDR3, the DNA is TGTGCCAGCAGCCAAGGGCGAGGCTCCTACAATGAGCAGTTCTTC.

V is TRBV7-9 and J is TRBJ2-6; TRBD1 might be the D (6 bases). The ends were cut back, 9 bases at V and 8 bases at J, with 17 bases in the middle. Germline CDR1 SEHNR, CDR2 FQNEAQ (reference sequence). The CDR3 is made up of 14 amino acids. CDR3 sequence: CASSIHRETNVLTF. The CDR3 DNA follows: TGTGCCAGTTCAATCCACAGGGAGACCAACGTCCTGACTTTC.

The table lists this clonotype with many counts. V is TRBV12-3 or TRBV12-4 and J is TRBJ1-1, with unresolved D. Between the trimmed V and J ends, which lost 3 bases and 0 bases, there was a span of 14 bases. The length of the CDR3 is 16 residues. The CDR3 sequence: CASSLKGLHMNTEAFF. The CDR3 nucleotides read TGTGCCAGCAGTTTGAAGGGCCTCCACATGAACACTGAAGCTTTCTTT.

In its sample, this clonotype was seen many times. The V call is TRBV7-9, the J call TRBJ1-1; D gene unclear. Germline CDR1 is SEHNR and CDR2 is FQNEAQ (reference sequence). CDR3 length: 13 amino acids. The V end lost 7 bases, the J end lost 1 base, and 10 bases lay between the germline ends. The CDR3 loop reads CASIAQPNTEAFF. CDR3 DNA: TGTGCCAGCATAGCTCAGCCGAACACTGAAGCTTTCTTT.

The chain uses TRBV29-1 and TRBJ2-1; D is ambiguous. CDR3 length equals 12 residues. The V gene's germline CDR1 is SQVTM and CDR2 ANQGSEA. V was pared by 8 bases and J by 7 bases, with 15 bases between. The CDR3 nucleotides read TGCAGCCCCCTCGTGGGGTATAATGAGCAGTTCTTC. Encoded protein: CSPLVGYNEQFF.

The chain joins TRBV20-1 to TRBJ2-3, with a tentative D call TRBD2 (6 bases). The CDR3 loop spans 17 amino acids. V lost 0 bases, J lost 6 bases, and 22 bases lay in between. Germline V CDR1 and CDR2: DFQATT, SNEGSKA (reference sequence). This CDR3 reads CSARDPSFLAKVDTQYF. DNA for the CDR3: TGCAGTGCTAGAGATCCCTCCTTTCTAGCGAAGGTGGATACGCAGTATTTT.

The chain employs TRBV24-1 and TRBJ1-2; no firm D call. Trimming removed 0 bases from V and 1 base from J, with 5 bases in between. This CDR3 spans 14 amino acids. Germline CDR1 KGHDR, CDR2 SFDVKD. Here the CDR3 reads CATSDLTHNYGYTF. CDR3 bases: TGTGCCACCAGTGATTTGACCCATAACTATGGCTACACCTTC.

There are many counts of this clonotype. The chain uses TRBV28 and TRBJ2-5; the D call may be TRBD1 or TRBD2 (6 bases each). Germline V gene sequence: CDR1 MDHEN, CDR2 SYDVKM. V was trimmed by 11 bases and J by 4 bases, leaving 17 bases between them. This CDR3 comprises 13 residues. CDR3 in amino acids: CASASGAGETQYF. The CDR3 coding sequence is TGTGCCTCCGCGTCGGGGGCTGGAGAGACCCAGTACTTC.

CDR3 sequence: CASSRDRAGYEQYF. The CDR3 region has the DNA TGTGCCAGCAGCAGGGACAGGGCGGGTTACGAGCAGTACTTC. The chain joins TRBV14 to TRBJ2-7, with TRBD1 identical over 9 bases. Germline lookup yields CDR1 SGHDN and CDR2 FVKESK. The CDR3 length is 14 residues. Trimming removed 5 bases from V and 4 bases from J; junction bases left unmatched: 6.

Many counts were recorded for this clonotype. The J gene is TRBJ2-2, the V gene TRBV7-6; TRBD2 matches 8 bases. The V segment lost 8 bases and the J segment 1 base; nucleotides outside the gene matches: 0. This CDR3 comprises 13 residues. CDR1 and CDR2 (germline): SGHVS, FNYEAQ. The CDR3 DNA is TGTGCCAGCGCGGGAGGGAACACCGGGGAGCTGTTTTTT. Its translation: CASAGGNTGELFF.

This clonotype was seen at least ten times. The chain carries TRBV7-9 and TRBJ2-2; 8 bases are a match to TRBD2. V dropped 0 bases and J dropped 4; count of bases not matched to a gene: 7. Germline V gene data show CDR1 as SEHNR and CDR2 as FQNEAQ (reference sequence). This CDR3 is built from 17 residues. The CDR3 DNA is TGTGCCAGCAGCTTAGCCCCGGGAGGGCCGGGCACCGGGGAGCTGTTTTTT. Translating it yields CASSLAPGGPGTGELFF. Complete variable domain (other parts from reference TRBV7-9 and TRBJ2-2): DTGVSQNPRHKITKRGQNVTFRCDPISEHNRLYWYRQTLGQGPEFLTYFQNEAQLEKSRLLSDRFSAERPKGSFSTLEIQRTEQGDSAMYLCASSLAPGGPGTGELFFGEGSRLTVL.

Ten or more counts support this clonotype. V and J are TRBV3-1 and TRBJ1-3, with unresolved D. V was trimmed by 0 bases and J by 8 bases, leaving 8 bases between them. This CDR3 has 13 residues. The germline V gene has CDR1 LGHDT and CDR2 YNNKEL (reference sequence). The CDR3: CASSQDRGDTIYF. In DNA, the CDR3 is TGTGCCAGCAGCCAAGATCGAGGTGACACCATATATTTT.

This clonotype was observed many times. Compared with germline, one end of the junction differs, possibly owing to a read error. The V gene is TRBV9, the J gene TRBJ2-1; D remains ambiguous. This CDR3 is 13 amino acids long. Germline loops: CDR1 SGDLS, CDR2 YYNGEE. The chain's CDR3 is CASSVVSYDEQFF. DNA of the CDR3: TGTGCCAGCAGCGTAGTGAGCTACGATGAGCAGTTCTTC.

This clonotype was seen many times. The chain combines TRBV14 with TRBJ1-2; possibly TRBD1 for D (5 bases). V lost 3 bases to trimming and J lost 8 bases, with 22 bases between them. The CDR3 runs 16 residues. Germline CDR1 is SGHDN and CDR2 is FVKESK. The CDR3 loop is CASSQSGKGLKGGYTF. The CDR3 DNA reads as TGTGCCAGCAGCCAGTCTGGGAAGGGGCTCAAGGGAGGCTACACCTTC.

The chain has TRBV2 and TRBJ2-2; the D gene is possibly TRBD2 (6 bases). This CDR3 is 14 amino acids long. Germline V gene data show CDR1 as SNHLY and CDR2 as FYNNEI. V was trimmed by 6 bases and J by 5 bases, leaving 13 bases between them. The CDR3 is CASSQGAGTGELFF. The CDR3 nucleotides read TGTGCCAGCAGCCAAGGAGCGGGTACCGGGGAGCTGTTTTTT.

This clonotype was seen only a few times. It may be a read error: a sequence one base away is much more abundant. The CDR3 reads CASSYWTDQETQYF. The CDR3 DNA is TGTGCCAGCTCATACTGGACAGATCAAGAGACCCAGTACTTC. The V call is TRBV18, the J call TRBJ2-5; perhaps TRBD1 as D (6 bases). The length of the CDR3 is 14 residues. V was trimmed by 5 bases and J by 2 bases, leaving 12 bases between them. The germline gives CDR1 KGHSH, CDR2 LQKENI.

This clonotype was recorded at least ten times. This chain connects TRBV12-3 or TRBV12-4 to TRBJ1-1; D unresolved. V lost 7 bases to trimming and J lost 1 base, with 13 bases between them. The CDR3 length is 14 residues. The CDR3 here is CASNQRPGNTEAFF. Here the CDR3 DNA reads TGTGCCAGCAACCAGCGGCCTGGGAACACTGAAGCTTTCTTT.

In this sample, this clonotype turned up a few times. The chain uses TRBV6-1 and TRBJ2-7; D could derive from TRBD1 or TRBD2 (5 bases each). The CDR3 has 15 residues. Deletions cut 8 bases from V and 2 bases from J, with 19 bases between. Germline values: CDR1 MNHNS, CDR2 SASEGT. Written as DNA, the CDR3 is TGTGCCAGCGACAATGGGGGAGCGACTACCTACGAGCAGTACTTC. Residues: CASDNGGATTYEQYF.

This clonotype has at least ten counts. The V and J genes are TRBV27 and TRBJ2-5; no clear D. There are 11 residues in the CDR3. Germline CDR1 MNHEY, CDR2 SMNVEV (reference sequence). V was clipped by 6 bases and J by 6 bases, with 8 bases between them. CDR3 residues: CASSSSQTQYF. The CDR3 coding sequence is TGTGCCAGCAGCTCAAGCCAGACCCAGTACTTC.

V usage is TRBV7-7 and J usage is TRBJ1-4; TRBD1 agrees at 7 bases. Unmatched junction bases numbered 2, after V lost 5 bases and J lost 2 bases. The CDR3 runs 14 residues. Germline V CDR1 and CDR2: SSHAT, FNYEAQ (reference sequence). The DNA for the CDR3 is TGTGCCAGCAGCCAGACAGGGACTAATGAAAAACTGTTTTTT. This encodes CASSQTGTNEKLFF.

This clonotype has ten or more counts. The V call is TRBV18, the J call TRBJ1-1; D gene ambiguous. The CDR3 sequence is 16 residues long. Germline CDR1 and CDR2: KGHSH and LQKENI. Trimming left V 0 bases short and J 1 base short, with 12 bases between. CDR3 nucleotide sequence: TGTGCCAGCTCACCACCCAACTTAGGAGCGAACACTGAAGCTTTCTTT. Translating gives CASSPPNLGANTEAFF.

This clonotype occurred many times. The chain uses TRBV6-1 and TRBJ1-4; 7 bases fit TRBD1. Per germline, CDR1 MNHNS and CDR2 SASEGT. The CDR3 has 13 residues. Trimming at V came to 4 bases and at J to 8 bases, leaving 4 bases not matched to a gene. The CDR3 here is CASSAGGWEKLFF. Here the CDR3 DNA reads TGTGCCAGCAGTGCAGGGGGTTGGGAAAAACTGTTTTTT.

This CDR3 reads CASSENREGTEAFF. The CDR3 DNA reads as TGTGCCAGCAGTGAAAACAGGGAGGGCACTGAAGCTTTCTTT. V gene TRBV6-1 combines with J gene TRBJ1-1; D may be TRBD1 (6 bases). The V gene lost 2 bases and the J gene lost 4 bases, with 11 bases spanning the gap. The V gene's germline CDR1 is MNHNS and CDR2 SASEGT. The CDR3 loop spans 14 amino acids.

This clonotype was recorded at least ten times. The rearrangement links TRBV30 to TRBJ1-5; possible D gene TRBD1, 5 bases. Deletions cut 4 bases from V and 3 bases from J, with 13 bases between. Germline CDR1 is GTSNPN and CDR2 is SVGIG (reference sequence). The CDR3 extends over 14 amino acids. The CDR3 spells CAWKRDGSNQPQHF. In nucleotides, the CDR3 is TGTGCCTGGAAAAGGGACGGATCCAATCAGCCCCAGCATTTT. The full variable domain, in which reference TRBV30 and TRBJ1-5 provide the parts outside the CDR3, is SQTIHQWPATLVQPVGSPLSLECTVEGTSNPNLYWYRQAAGRGLQLLFYSVGIGQISSEVPQNLSASRPQDRQFILSSKKLLLSDSGFYLCAWKRDGSNQPQHFGDGTRLSIL.

This clonotype was seen repeatedly, ten times or more. The chain carries TRBV12-3 or TRBV12-4 and TRBJ1-2; D gene unclear. With 5 bases removed from V and 6 bases from J, the gap between germline ends came to 13 bases. The CDR3 has 13 amino acids. The CDR3 coding sequence is TGTGCCAGCAGTCTTTCGGGGTTTGATGGCTACACCTTC. Translating it yields CASSLSGFDGYTF.

The gene calls are TRBV12-5 and TRBJ2-2; unclear D gene. V was cut by 8 bases and J by 6 bases, with 7 bases left in between. Looked up from germline, CDR1 is LGHNT and CDR2 is FRNRAP. The CDR3 sequence is 11 residues long. The CDR3 is CASSWAGELFF. The CDR3 nucleotides are TGTGCTAGTTCTTGGGCCGGGGAGCTGTTTTTT.